This T cell receptor beta chain is from a study of blood T cell repertoires in COVID-19. Produced via immunoSEQ multiplex PCR; TCRdb's table is partial and in-frame only. The sample yields about 150,000 clones, 65% to 90% seen once. The germline V gene has CDR1 MNHEY and CDR2 SMNVEV (reference sequence). This CDR3 has 19 residues. With 9 bases removed from V and 0 bases from J, the gap between germline ends came to 24 bases. The sample taken for sequencing was peripheral blood. This chain connects TRBV27 to TRBJ1-6; D call uncertain. The sequence derives from a woman in her forties or fifties with acute or convalescent COVID-19. Here the CDR3 reads CARRIDRVWNRSYNSPLHF. CDR3 DNA sequence: TGTGCCAGAAGAATAGATCGGGTTTGGAATCGCTCCTATAATTCACCCCTCCACTTT.